Below, 15 T cell receptor beta chains from the same sample are listed, as sequenced in a study of blood T cell repertoires in COVID-19. This table comes from immunoSEQ multiplex PCR, and its TCRdb copy is limited to in-frame clones, with some not included. The data show approximately 230,000 clones, about 85% seen once. The sequenced sample was peripheral blood. All receptors come from a young man with active or convalescent COVID-19.

On this clone: The sample contains more than one DNA sequence encoding this CDR3. The gene calls are TRBV6-5 and TRBJ1-2; the match to TRBD1 covers 9 bases. CDR3 length: 12 amino acids. V was pared by 7 bases and J by 5 bases, with 2 bases of the junction left unmatched. The germline gives CDR1 MNHEY, CDR2 SVGAGI. The CDR3 DNA reads as TGTGCCAGCACCGGACAGGGGTATGGCTACACCTTC. It encodes CASTGQGYGYTF.

This chain links TRBV5-5 with TRBJ1-1; D might be TRBD1 (6 bases). The CDR3 length is 14 residues. V dropped 0 bases and J dropped 6 bases, with 12 bases sitting between them. Germline CDR1 reads SGHKS; CDR2 reads YYEKEE (reference sequence). The CDR3 loop reads CASSLVGGEAEAFF. The CDR3 region has the DNA TGTGCCAGCAGCTTGGTAGGGGGTGAGGCTGAAGCTTTCTTT.

The J gene is TRBJ2-2, the V gene TRBV5-6; 11 bases fit TRBD2. V shed 4 bases and J 6 bases; nucleotides not matched to a gene: 8. The CDR3 spans 16 residues. Germline CDR1 reads SGHDT; CDR2 reads YYEEEE. CDR3 nucleotide sequence: TGTGCCAGCAGCCCTTTTGGGACTAGCGGCCCCGGGGAGCTGTTTTTT. It translates to CASSPFGTSGPGELFF.

The chain uses TRBV27 and TRBJ2-3; 11 bases fit TRBD2. Germline lookup yields CDR1 MNHEY and CDR2 SMNVEV (reference sequence). V dropped 6 bases and J dropped 4; count of bases not matched to a gene: 3. The CDR3 sequence is 14 residues long. The CDR3 DNA is TGTGCCAGCAGGTTAGCGGGAGGGCCAGATACGCAGTATTTT. Its protein product is CASRLAGGPDTQYF.

V usage is TRBV7-2 and J usage is TRBJ1-2, with 7 bases lining up with TRBD1. Germline assignment: CDR1 SGHTA and CDR2 FQGNSA. This CDR3 spans 16 amino acids. J lost 4 bases, V lost 5 bases, and 13 bases had no gene match. The CDR3 spells CASSADLRDRGYGYTF. CDR3 in DNA: TGTGCCAGCAGCGCCGACCTTCGGGACAGAGGCTATGGCTACACCTTC.

This clone was picked up a small number of times. The chain couples TRBV19 to TRBJ2-7, with a possible D match to TRBD2 (6 bases). CDR1 is LNHDA, CDR2 SQIVND, per germline (reference sequence). Between the trimmed V and J ends, which lost 3 bases and 0 bases, there was a span of 12 bases. This CDR3 comprises 15 residues. The CDR3 DNA follows: TGTGCCAGTAGTATCGATAGCGGTAGCTCCTACGAGCAGTACTTC. Translating it yields CASSIDSGSSYEQYF.

The chain has TRBV5-1 and TRBJ1-1; tentatively, D is TRBD1 (6 bases). This CDR3 comprises 15 residues. The V end lost 0 bases, the J end lost 4 bases, and 13 bases lay between the germline ends. Germline V gene data show CDR1 as SGHRS and CDR2 as YFSETQ. As DNA, the CDR3 is TGCGCCAGCAGCTTGGATCGGGGGGCGAGCACTGAAGCTTTCTTT. Amino acid sequence: CASSLDRGASTEAFF. The whole variable domain, remainder taken from reference TRBV5-1 and TRBJ1-1, is KAGVTQTPRYLIKTRGQQVTLSCSPISGHRSVSWYQQTPGQGLQFLFEYFSETQRNKGNFPGRFSGRQFSNSRSEMNVSTLELGDSALYLCASSLDRGASTEAFFGQGTRLTVV.

The chain is built from TRBV27 and TRBJ2-7, with 12 nucleotides matching TRBD2. V shed 6 bases and J 2 bases; nucleotides not matched to a gene: 8. Per the germline V gene, CDR1 is MNHEY and CDR2 is SMNVEV (reference sequence). This CDR3 spans 16 amino acids. This CDR3 is CASSYQRTSGAYEQYF. CDR3 bases: TGTGCCAGCAGCTATCAAAGGACTAGCGGGGCCTACGAGCAGTACTTC.

The chain has TRBV10-3 and TRBJ2-2; 7 nucleotides match TRBD2. Germline CDR1 and CDR2: ENHRY and SYGVKD. The CDR3 runs 14 residues. Unmatched junction bases numbered 3, after V lost 5 bases and J lost 3 bases. CDR3 DNA sequence: TGTGCCATCAGTTCGGGAGGAGACACCGGGGAGCTGTTTTTT. Translating gives CAISSGGDTGELFF.

The chain joins TRBV25-1 to TRBJ1-1; D possibly corresponds to TRBD1 (5 bases). With 10 bases removed from V and 1 base from J, the gap between germline ends came to 16 bases. Looked up from germline, CDR1 is MGHDK and CDR2 is SYGVNS. CDR3 length: 14 residues. The CDR3 DNA reads TGTGCCACCGAAAACGCAGGGCCGAACACTGAAGCTTTCTTT. This codes for CATENAGPNTEAFF.

The chain couples TRBV28 to TRBJ1-5; possibly TRBD1 for D (6 bases). Trimming cost V 5 bases and J 3 bases, with 17 bases left between them. The CDR3 extends over 16 amino acids. CDR1 is MDHEN and CDR2 is SYDVKM in the germline V gene. In nucleotides, the CDR3 is TGTGCCAGCAGTGAAACTCGGACAGATTACAATCAGCCCCAGCATTTT. Residues: CASSETRTDYNQPQHF.

This chain uses TRBV4-1 with TRBJ2-7, with 8 bases that match TRBD1. The CDR3 has 14 residues. The J segment lost 1 base and the V segment lost 4 bases, leaving 3 bases of the junction unmatched. Germline V gene lookup returns CDR1 MGHRA and CDR2 YSYEKL. CDR3 protein: CASSRGQGSYEQYF. CDR3 bases: TGCGCCAGCAGCCGAGGACAGGGATCCTACGAGCAGTACTTC.

This clone appeared once. V usage is TRBV6-2 or TRBV6-3 and J usage is TRBJ1-2; D not certain. Trimming stripped 0 bases from V and 4 bases from J, with 9 bases between. The CDR3 is made up of 14 amino acids. CDR1 and CDR2 from the germline V gene are MNHEY and SVGEGT. The CDR3 DNA sequence: TGTGCCAGCAGTTACTCGAATCGGGGCTATGGCTACACCTTC. Translating gives CASSYSNRGYGYTF.

This rearrangement joins TRBV18 to TRBJ2-7; 8 bases map to TRBD1. J gave up 2 bases and V 6 bases, and 9 bases lay outside the gene matches. The CDR3 consists of 15 residues. From germline, CDR1 is KGHSH and CDR2 LQKENI. CDR3 loop: CASSPQTGVTYEQYF. The CDR3, as DNA: TGTGCCAGCTCGCCGCAGACAGGGGTAACCTACGAGCAGTACTTC.

This clone was seen just once. The gene calls are TRBV4-1 and TRBJ1-1, with 7 bases aligning to TRBD1. The CDR3 covers 15 residues. Germline-derived CDR1 and CDR2 are MGHRA and YSYEKL. The V segment lost 0 bases and the J segment 10 bases; nucleotides outside the gene matches: 11. CDR3 residues: CASSQEGRTGRPAFF. The DNA of the CDR3 is TGCGCCAGCAGCCAAGAAGGGAGGACAGGCAGGCCAGCTTTCTTT.